A selection of T cell receptor beta chains follows, all from one sample in a study of molecular identifiers for immune sequencing clone quantification. MiXCR, applied by TCRdb to the PCR reads, yields one record per CDR3 protein. The profile covers approximately 670,000 distinct CDR3 sequences, with about 20% appearing a single time and around 0.86% taken by the ten largest. Input material: naive CD8+ T cells from blood, with Jurkat cell RNA spiked in. Source of these receptors: a human donor in good health. Some libraries in this study had Jurkat cell RNA spiked in. CDR3s include the opening cysteine and the closing phenylalanine or tryptophan. A D gene is named only where the DNA matches it firmly. Only some rows state a clone size, as once, few, many or a class for expanded clones.

J gene,clone size,D gene,V gene,CDR3 protein,CDR3 DNA
TRBJ1-2,NA,NA,TRBV19,CTSSFDGNYGYTF,TGTACCAGTAGCTTCGACGGAAACTATGGCTACACCTTC
TRBJ2-1,many,TRBD2,TRBV19,CASSIGAGVSNEQFF,TGTGCCAGTAGTATTGGAGCGGGAGTAAGCAATGAGCAGTTCTTC
TRBJ2-3,many,NA,TRBV12-3/TRBV12-4,CASSFGAAVSDTQYF,TGTGCCAGCAGTTTTGGGGCCGCAGTCTCAGATACGCAGTATTTT
TRBJ2-2,many,TRBD2,TRBV19,CASTSGTRGTGELFF,TGTGCCAGTACCTCCGGGACTAGGGGCACCGGGGAGCTGTTTTTT
TRBJ2-7,many,TRBD2,TRBV27,CASRLAGGPAYEQYF,TGTGCCAGCAGGCTAGCGGGGGGGCCAGCCTACGAGCAGTACTTC
TRBJ2-3,many,NA,TRBV27,CAMKWGQDTQYF,TGTGCCATGAAGTGGGGCCAGGATACGCAGTATTTT
TRBJ1-1,few,NA,TRBV18,CASSPPGGVLAFF,TGTGCCAGCTCACCACCTGGGGGGGTCTTAGCTTTCTTT
TRBJ2-7,few,NA,TRBV9,CASSENGDGRSSYEQYF,TGTGCCAGCAGCGAGAACGGGGACGGACGGAGCTCCTACGAGCAGTACTTC
TRBJ2-1,NA,TRBD2,TRBV11-3,CASSGGEGLAGTTYNEQFF,TGTGCCAGCAGCGGAGGGGAGGGACTAGCGGGGACGACCTACAATGAGCAGTTCTTC
TRBJ2-3,many,TRBD2,TRBV6-2/TRBV6-3,CASRTILAVTDTQYF,TGTGCCAGCAGAACCATTCTAGCGGTCACAGATACGCAGTATTTT
TRBJ2-6,many,TRBD1,TRBV27,CASRGQGPSSGANVLTF,TGTGCCAGCAGGGGACAGGGCCCCAGCTCTGGGGCCAACGTCCTGACTTTC
TRBJ1-4,few,NA,TRBV12-3/TRBV12-4,CASSLSKGRLGTDWEKLFF,TGTGCCAGCAGTTTAAGTAAAGGAAGGTTAGGGACGGACTGGGAAAAACTGTTTTTT
TRBJ2-3,few,NA,TRBV12-3/TRBV12-4,CASSLDYTQYF,TGTGCCAGCAGTTTGGATTATACGCAGTATTTT
TRBJ2-5,many,NA,TRBV25-1,CASSESGETQYF,TGTGCCAGCAGTGAATCAGGAGAGACCCAGTACTTC
TRBJ2-1,few,TRBD1,TRBV28,CASRNGQGTYNEQFF,TGTGCCAGCAGGAACGGACAGGGGACTTACAATGAGCAGTTCTTC
TRBJ2-2,NA,NA,TRBV11-3,CASSPADSYTGELFF,TGTGCCAGCAGCCCCGCGGACAGTTACACCGGGGAGCTGTTTTTT
TRBJ2-1,few,NA,TRBV27,CASSLLSPNGNNEQFF,TGTGCCAGCAGTTTATTAAGTCCAAACGGGAACAATGAGCAGTTCTTC
TRBJ1-1,many,NA,TRBV30,CAWSVAGTEAFF,TGTGCCTGGAGTGTAGCCGGGACTGAAGCTTTCTTT
TRBJ1-5,few,TRBD1,TRBV19,CASSSGQGADQPQHF,TGTGCCAGTAGCTCTGGACAGGGGGCCGATCAGCCCCAGCATTTT
TRBJ2-7,few,TRBD1,TRBV30,CAWSEGQGYEQYF,TGTGCCTGGAGTGAGGGACAGGGCTACGAGCAGTACTTC
TRBJ2-2,many,NA,TRBV6-5,CASSYSTGLTGELFF,TGTGCCAGCAGTTACTCAACAGGGTTGACCGGGGAGCTGTTTTTT
TRBJ2-2,many,NA,TRBV7-6,CASSLAGDFTGELFF,TGTGCCAGCAGCTTAGCCGGGGACTTCACCGGGGAGCTGTTTTTT
TRBJ1-1,NA,NA,TRBV15,CATSGNRVARNTEAFF,TGTGCCACCAGCGGGAACAGGGTAGCTAGGAACACTGAAGCTTTCTTT
TRBJ2-7,many,NA,TRBV20-1,CSARDRLVNYEQYF,TGCAGTGCTAGAGACCGACTAGTAAACTACGAGCAGTACTTC
TRBJ2-2,many,NA,TRBV19,CASSWGSTGELFF,TGTGCCAGTAGTTGGGGGTCCACCGGGGAGCTGTTTTTT
TRBJ2-7,NA,NA,TRBV15,CATSRAPGHSYEQCF,TGTGCCACCAGCAGAGCCCCAGGACACTCCTACGAGCAGTGCTTC
TRBJ1-4,many,NA,TRBV20-1,CSARDQGKLFF,TGCAGTGCTAGAGATCAGGGAAAACTGTTTTTT
TRBJ2-2,NA,TRBD2,TRBV28,CASSLPGLAGGPSGELFF,TGTGCCAGCAGTTTACCGGGACTAGCGGGAGGGCCTTCCGGGGAGCTGTTTTTT
TRBJ2-7,few,NA,TRBV15,CATSRAFRVGDYEQYF,TGTGCCACCAGCAGGGCGTTCCGGGTCGGGGACTACGAGCAGTACTTC
TRBJ1-1,NA,NA,TRBV7-8,CASSLVAGGSAEAFF,TGTGCCAGCAGCTTAGTCGCGGGGGGATCGGCTGAAGCTTTCTTT
TRBJ2-1,many,NA,TRBV25-1,CASVGHSSYNEQFF,TGTGCCAGCGTGGGCCATAGCTCCTACAATGAGCAGTTCTTC
TRBJ2-5,few,NA,TRBV24-1,CATSDLDETQYF,TGTGCCACCAGTGATTTGGACGAGACCCAGTACTTC
TRBJ2-3,few,NA,TRBV7-2,CASSPTPGPSTDTQYF,TGTGCCAGCAGTCCAACACCGGGTCCTAGCACAGATACGCAGTATTTT
TRBJ2-1,NA,NA,TRBV10-3,CAIRERSYNKQFF,TGTGCCATTCGGGAGAGGTCCTACAATAAGCAGTTCTTC
TRBJ2-7,NA,NA,TRBV6-2/TRBV6-3,CASSYSGDHEQYF,TGTGCCAGCAGTTACTCGGGGGACCACGAGCAGTACTTC
TRBJ1-1,many,NA,TRBV20-1,CSAGTANTEAFF,TGCAGTGCAGGGACGGCGAACACTGAAGCTTTCTTT
TRBJ2-3,few,NA,TRBV7-2,CASSLHWDTQYF,TGTGCCAGCAGCCTCCACTGGGATACGCAGTATTTT
TRBJ1-4,many,TRBD1,TRBV13,CASSFSGGTANEKLFF,TGTGCCAGCAGCTTTTCAGGGGGCACGGCTAATGAAAAACTGTTTTTT
TRBJ2-2,NA,TRBD1,TRBV11-2,CASLPWDPGTGGASGGELFF,TGTGCCAGCCTCCCTTGGGATCCCGGGACAGGGGGCGCGTCTGGCGGGGAGCTGTTTTTT
TRBJ2-7,few,NA,TRBV4-1,CASRSSQGGYEQYF,TGCGCCAGCAGATCATCCCAGGGCGGCTACGAGCAGTACTTC
TRBJ1-2,NA,NA,TRBV2,CGLEHTNYGYTF,TGTGGCCTTGAGCACACTAACTATGGCTACACCTTC
TRBJ2-6,few,NA,TRBV12-3/TRBV12-4,CASTSIISPTGANVLTF,TGTGCCAGCACAAGTATCATTTCTCCCACTGGGGCCAACGTCCTGACTTTC
TRBJ2-3,few,TRBD1,TRBV5-4,CASSWGTGDGHTDTQYF,TGTGCCAGCAGCTGGGGGACAGGGGACGGCCACACAGATACGCAGTATTTT
TRBJ2-7,few,TRBD2,TRBV4-1,CASSQSIGLDYEQYF,TGCGCCAGCAGCCAATCCATTGGACTAGACTACGAGCAGTACTTC
TRBJ2-1,NA,NA,TRBV29-1,CSGTGTYNEQFF,TGCAGCGGGACCGGTACCTACAATGAGCAGTTCTTC
TRBJ1-4,many,TRBD1,TRBV7-9,CASSLTGSFEKLFF,TGTGCCAGCAGCTTGACAGGGTCGTTTGAAAAACTGTTTTTT
TRBJ2-3,many,TRBD2,TRBV7-9,CASSPAVAGGPSDTQYF,TGTGCCAGCAGCCCGGCTGTAGCGGGGGGGCCTTCCGATACGCAGTATTTT
TRBJ2-1,many,TRBD1,TRBV5-1,CASSSQGVPEQFF,TGCGCCAGCAGCTCCCAGGGGGTACCTGAGCAGTTCTTC
TRBJ2-3,many,NA,TRBV7-9,CASSSLPPDTQYF,TGTGCCAGCAGCTCTCTCCCCCCAGATACGCAGTATTTT
TRBJ1-1,NA,NA,TRBV16,CASSQSRQNTEAFF,TGTGCCAGCAGCCAAAGTAGGCAGAACACTGAAGCTTTCTTT
TRBJ2-3,many,TRBD1,TRBV2,CASNTGEFITDTQYF,TGTGCCAGCAATACAGGGGAATTCATCACAGATACGCAGTATTTT
TRBJ2-3,many,TRBD2,TRBV29-1,CSVDIAGSPDTQYF,TGCAGCGTTGATATAGCGGGATCCCCAGATACGCAGTATTTT
TRBJ1-6,many,NA,TRBV2,CATYGEAYNSPLHF,TGTGCAACCTATGGAGAGGCCTATAATTCACCCCTCCACTTT